This passage covers 30 T cell receptor beta chains from one sample sequenced in a study of blood T cell repertoires in COVID-19. Sequencing used immunoSEQ multiplex PCR; TCRdb keeps in-frame clones, though not all of them. This sample has over 110,000 clones; about 87% occur once, and the top ten carry less than 2%. Sequenced sample: peripheral blood. These receptors originate from a woman between 45 and 65 years old with acute or convalescent COVID-19.

V gene TRBV2 combines with J gene TRBJ2-7, with D possibly TRBD1 on 6 matching bases. The CDR3 is 16 residues long. From germline, CDR1 is SNHLY and CDR2 FYNNEI. Trimming pared 7 bases from V and 5 bases from J, leaving 24 bases between. The CDR3 here is CASKVFRTGPGHEQYF. The CDR3 coding sequence is TGTGCCAGCAAGGTGTTTAGAACAGGGCCGGGCCACGAGCAGTACTTC.

The rearrangement uses TRBV28 and TRBJ2-1; 15 nucleotides agree with TRBD2. In germline, CDR1 is MDHEN, CDR2 SYDVKM. This CDR3 comprises 17 residues. CDR3 sequence reads: CASLGLAGGLTYNEQFF. In DNA, the CDR3 is TGTGCAAGCCTGGGACTAGCGGGGGGCCTAACCTACAATGAGCAGTTCTTC.

The V gene is TRBV14, the J gene TRBJ1-4, with no clear D. V dropped 0 bases and J dropped 4 bases, with 12 bases sitting between them. Germline CDR1 and CDR2: SGHDN and FVKESK. The CDR3 loop spans 16 amino acids. The DNA of the CDR3 is TGTGCCAGCAGCCAAGACTATGGACTGATTAATGAAAAACTGTTTTTT. Translated: CASSQDYGLINEKLFF.

The chain is built from TRBV19 and TRBJ2-5, with D maybe TRBD2 (6 bases). The CDR3 loop spans 14 amino acids. V was pared by 0 bases and J by 7 bases, with 12 bases between. In germline, CDR1 is LNHDA, CDR2 SQIVND (reference sequence). CDR3 DNA sequence: TGTGCCAGTAGTATAGATGATCGGGGAGGGACCCAGTACTTC. It specifies CASSIDDRGGTQYF.

J is TRBJ1-1 and V is TRBV6-5, with D maybe TRBD1 (6 bases). CDR1 MNHEY and CDR2 SVGAGI come from the germline V gene. V shed 6 bases and J shed 3 bases, with 17 bases lying between them. This CDR3 is built from 15 residues. The CDR3 loop reads CASSNRLNRDTEAFF. The CDR3 nucleotides are TGTGCCAGCAGCAACCGCCTTAACAGGGACACTGAAGCTTTCTTT.

The chain couples TRBV7-9 to TRBJ2-1; TRBD2 is a possible D gene (6 bases). CDR1 and CDR2 from the germline V gene are SEHNR and FQNEAQ (reference sequence). Deletions cut 5 bases from V and 4 bases from J, with 18 bases between. The CDR3 totals 16 residues. In nucleotides, the CDR3 is TGTGCCAGCAGCCCAGAGGCGGGACGGAATTACAATGAGCAGTTCTTC. It specifies CASSPEAGRNYNEQFF.

The chain joins TRBV7-3 to TRBJ2-1, with 11 bases aligning to TRBD2. The junction had 9 bases not matched to a gene; V was cut back by 4 bases and J by 13 bases. CDR1 and CDR2 from the germline V gene are SGHTA and FQGTGA. CDR3 length: 14 amino acids. CDR3 bases: TGTGCCAGCAGCTCAGGGACTAGCGGAAGATCACAGTTCTTC. This encodes CASSSGTSGRSQFF.

This chain uses TRBV5-4 with TRBJ2-2; D perhaps matches TRBD2 (5 bases). The CDR3 has 13 amino acids. V dropped 2 bases and J dropped 7 bases, with 9 bases sitting between them. Germline V lookup: CDR1 SGHNT, CDR2 YYREEE (reference sequence). CDR3 loop: CASSFLAVGELFF. For the CDR3, the DNA is TGTGCCAGCAGCTTCCTAGCCGTCGGGGAGCTGTTTTTT.

V gene TRBV6-5 combines with J gene TRBJ2-7; 7 nucleotides match TRBD1. The CDR3 has 14 amino acids. Germline V lookup: CDR1 MNHEY, CDR2 SVGAGI. The junction had 8 bases not matched to a gene; V was cut back by 4 bases and J by 5 bases. CDR3 residues: CASSLRRQGNEQYF. The DNA for the CDR3 is TGTGCCAGCAGTTTGCGGAGACAGGGTAACGAGCAGTACTTC.

The chain couples TRBV6-5 to TRBJ2-7, with D possibly TRBD2 on 6 matching bases. This CDR3 comprises 15 residues. Between the trimmed V and J ends, which lost 0 bases and 3 bases, there was a span of 12 bases. CDR1 is MNHEY and CDR2 is SVGAGI in the germline V gene. The CDR3 DNA is TGTGCCAGCAGTTACTCGGGACTGGGGAACTACGAGCAGTACTTC. It specifies CASSYSGLGNYEQYF.

This clone was observed a handful of times. The chain is built from TRBV7-2 and TRBJ2-3, with 7 bases aligning to TRBD2. The CDR3 covers 13 residues. Germline V lookup: CDR1 SGHTA, CDR2 FQGNSA. Losses at the gene ends were 4 bases for V and 10 bases for J; bases not matched to a gene: 8. DNA for the CDR3: TGTGCCAGCAGCTCGCTACTAGCGTTTGCGCAGTATTTT. This encodes CASSSLLAFAQYF.

This sequence joins TRBV27 and TRBJ2-6; no clear D. The CDR3 loop spans 13 amino acids. V dropped 8 bases and J dropped 2 bases, with 7 bases sitting between them. Germline-derived CDR1 and CDR2 are MNHEY and SMNVEV (reference sequence). CDR3 sequence: CASGGTGANVLTF. CDR3 bases: TGTGCCAGCGGTGGCACTGGGGCCAACGTCCTGACTTTC.

This chain links TRBV5-6 with TRBJ2-3, with 9 nucleotides matching TRBD1. Trimming took 6 bases from V and 3 from J; bases not matched to a gene: 11. CDR1 and CDR2 from the germline V gene are SGHDT and YYEEEE. The CDR3 sequence is 16 residues long. The CDR3 protein is CASTLVTGGRTDTQYF. CDR3 bases: TGTGCCAGCACCCTTGTGACAGGGGGGAGAACAGATACGCAGTATTTT.

J is TRBJ2-1 and V is TRBV5-1, with TRBD2 identical over 9 bases. J was trimmed by 1 base and V by 0 bases; bases with no gene match: 14. Germline CDR1 is SGHRS and CDR2 is YFSETQ. There are 20 residues in the CDR3. CDR3: CASSLARGLAGWGSYNEQFF. Here the CDR3 DNA reads TGCGCCAGCAGCTTGGCAAGGGGGCTAGCGGGATGGGGTTCCTACAATGAGCAGTTCTTC.

The rearrangement uses TRBV7-9 and TRBJ2-3; TRBD1 is a possible D gene (7 bases). V lost 7 bases and J lost 3, with 20 bases in between. Germline V gene data show CDR1 as SEHNR and CDR2 as FQNEAQ (reference sequence). CDR3 length: 16 residues. CDR3 sequence reads: CASTTGSQGRTDTQYF. CDR3 sequence (DNA): TGTGCCAGCACCACAGGGTCACAGGGGAGGACAGATACGCAGTATTTT.

This rearrangement joins TRBV7-9 to TRBJ2-1; D unclear. Trimming left V 1 base short and J 6 bases short, with 10 bases between. Germline V CDR1 and CDR2: SEHNR, FQNEAQ (reference sequence). The CDR3 loop spans 14 amino acids. The DNA for the CDR3 is TGTGCCAGCAGCTTAGTCTCGAGTGTCAATGAGCAGTTCTTC. It translates to CASSLVSSVNEQFF.

The chain has TRBV19 and TRBJ1-5, with D hard to call. Germline V gene sequence: CDR1 LNHDA, CDR2 SQIVND (reference sequence). Between the trimmed V and J ends, which lost 5 bases and 5 bases, there was a span of 13 bases. The CDR3 spans 14 residues. CDR3 DNA sequence: TGTGCCAGTAGTGTGGCGGGGAGAGATCAGCCCCAGCATTTT. This codes for CASSVAGRDQPQHF.

This clone was counted once. The rearrangement joins TRBV6-5 to TRBJ2-4, with no clear D. V was trimmed by 6 bases and J by 8 bases, leaving 17 bases between them. CDR1 MNHEY and CDR2 SVGAGI come from the germline V gene. This CDR3 is built from 14 residues. The CDR3 region is CASSRTDRRDIQYF. In DNA form, the CDR3 reads TGTGCCAGCAGCCGAACCGACCGACGGGACATTCAGTACTTC.

This clone was detected only a few times. The chain is built from TRBV27 and TRBJ2-2; 9 nucleotides line up with TRBD2. Germline trimming cut 7 bases from V and 5 bases from J; bases unmatched to any gene: 14. This CDR3 has 17 residues. Per germline, CDR1 MNHEY and CDR2 SMNVEV (reference sequence). The CDR3: CASTRQEVAGATGELFF. CDR3 nucleotides: TGTGCCAGCACCCGGCAGGAGGTAGCGGGGGCGACCGGGGAGCTGTTTTTT.

The chain recombines TRBV7-8 with TRBJ1-2; no reliable D call. Germline lookup yields CDR1 SGHVS and CDR2 FQNEAQ. CDR3 length equals 14 residues. Deletions cut 1 base from V and 5 bases from J, with 11 bases between. CDR3 DNA sequence: TGTGCCAGCAGCTTAGGGACTTTTGGGTATGGCTACACCTTC. Translated: CASSLGTFGYGYTF.

The chain joins TRBV18 to TRBJ1-1; the D is unclear. Between the trimmed V and J ends, which lost 0 bases and 8 bases, there was a span of 10 bases. The V gene's germline CDR1 is KGHSH and CDR2 LQKENI. CDR3 length: 13 amino acids. The CDR3 DNA reads TGTGCCAGCTCACCACCAGAACACGTCGAAGCTTTCTTT. It translates to CASSPPEHVEAFF.

V is TRBV5-8 and J is TRBJ1-5, with 9 bases that match TRBD1. The CDR3 extends over 17 amino acids. V shed 2 bases, J shed 2 bases, and the junction held 8 bases outside the gene matches. CDR1 SGHTS and CDR2 YDEGEE come from the germline V gene. CDR3 in DNA: TGTGCCAGCAGCTTAGGACAGGGGAGTGCGGGCAATCAGCCCCAGCATTTT. It encodes CASSLGQGSAGNQPQHF.

The chain employs TRBV21-1 and TRBJ2-1; the D call TRBD2 from the table was never checked on the DNA. TRBV21-1 has pseudogene status. This CDR3 contains 17 residues. The CDR3 coding sequence is TGTGCCAGCAGCAAAAGATCGGTCAGCGGGAGTGACAATGAGCAGTTCTTC. This gives the protein CASSKRSVSGSDNEQFF.

The chain carries TRBV28 and TRBJ1-2, with D possibly matching TRBD1 (5 bases). CDR3 length equals 15 residues. The germline V and J ends were trimmed by 6 bases and 3 bases, with 17 bases remaining between them. Germline V gene sequence: CDR1 MDHEN, CDR2 SYDVKM. CDR3 loop: CASSRTYTGDYGYTF. The DNA of the CDR3 is TGTGCCAGCAGCCGTACGTACACGGGGGACTATGGCTACACCTTC.

CDR3 in amino acids: CASSLTLGGDTDTQYF. Written as DNA, the CDR3 is TGTGCCAGCAGCTTAACGTTAGGGGGCGACACAGATACGCAGTATTTT. The V gene is TRBV7-3, the J gene TRBJ2-3; 7 bases are shared with TRBD1. The CDR3 is made up of 16 amino acids. V shed 0 bases and J 2 bases; nucleotides not matched to a gene: 5. Germline V gene sequence: CDR1 SGHTA, CDR2 FQGTGA.

The CDR3 is CASSSYSDEQFF. DNA for the CDR3: TGTGCCAGCAGCTCGTATAGTGATGAGCAGTTCTTC. V usage is TRBV11-2 and J usage is TRBJ2-1; D ambiguous. The V gene lost 4 bases and the J gene lost 8 bases, with 9 bases spanning the gap. The CDR3 spans 12 residues. Germline V gives CDR1 SGHAT, CDR2 FQNNGV.

The chain links TRBV27 to TRBJ2-1; TRBD2 aligns across 9 bases. CDR3 size: 15 residues. In germline, CDR1 is MNHEY, CDR2 SMNVEV (reference sequence). V lost 5 bases, J lost 7 bases, and 9 bases stayed unmatched. CDR3 bases: TGTGCCAGCAGTCTGACTAGCGGTTTTAGGAATGAGCAGTTCTTC. Its translation is CASSLTSGFRNEQFF.

This chain connects TRBV7-9 to TRBJ2-5, with 8 bases matching TRBD2. In germline, CDR1 is SEHNR, CDR2 FQNEAQ (reference sequence). This CDR3 is 15 amino acids long. Unmatched junction bases numbered 6, after V lost 5 bases and J lost 1 base. The CDR3 here is CASSRGRGAQETQYF. CDR3 sequence (DNA): TGTGCCAGCAGCCGGGGGCGGGGGGCCCAAGAGACCCAGTACTTC.

The table lists this clone with many counts. This chain joins TRBV29-1 and TRBJ1-1; D is uncertain. The V gene lost 0 bases and the J gene lost 0 bases, with 38 bases spanning the gap. This CDR3 has 24 residues. Per germline, CDR1 SQVTM and CDR2 ANQGSEA. The CDR3 spells CSVEDFPEEIFTNGDKNMNTEAFF. DNA of the CDR3: TGCAGCGTTGAAGATTTCCCTGAGGAGATCTTTACGAACGGGGATAAAAACATGAACACTGAAGCTTTCTTT. Full variable domain (outside the CDR3, taken from reference TRBV29-1 and TRBJ1-1): SAVISQKPSRDICQRGTSLTIQCQVDSQVTMMFWYRQQPGQSLTLIATANQGSEATYESGFVIDKFPISRPNLTFSTLTVSNMSPEDSSIYLCSVEDFPEEIFTNGDKNMNTEAFFGQGTRLTVV.

The CDR3 reads CATSRYREKLFF. In DNA, the CDR3 is TGTGCCACCAGCAGATACAGGGAAAAACTGTTTTTT. The chain employs TRBV15 and TRBJ1-4; TRBD1 might be the D (5 bases). V lost 2 bases and J lost 8, with 6 bases in between. From germline, CDR1 is LNHNV and CDR2 YYDKDF (reference sequence). The CDR3 loop spans 12 amino acids.